Each of the 29 T cell receptor beta chains below was sequenced from the same sample in a study of OX40 agonist ivuxolimab in advanced cancers. Using immunoSEQ multiplex PCR, the repertoire was profiled, and TCRdb retains in-frame clones only, with some absent. The table includes around 76,000 clones, around 94% detected once. Specimen: CD4+ or CD8+ T cells sorted from blood, collected in a trial of the OX40 agonist ivuxolimab. These receptors all stem from an adult with an advanced solid tumor such as melanoma, head and neck, liver or kidney cancer.

This rearrangement joins TRBV19 to TRBJ2-2; 8 nucleotides line up with TRBD1. The V gene end was trimmed by 6 bases and the J gene end by 3 bases; junction bases not matched to a gene: 9. Germline CDR1 and CDR2: LNHDA and SQIVND (reference sequence). The CDR3 runs 16 residues. The CDR3: CASSQGTGGYTGELFF. The DNA for the CDR3 is TGTGCCAGTAGCCAGGGGACAGGCGGTTACACCGGGGAGCTGTTTTTT.

In its sample, this clone was seen a few times. Other nucleotide sequences in the sample specify the same CDR3. The chain uses TRBV1 and TRBJ2-3; TRBD2 reflects the table's D call only, with no check against the DNA. TRBV1 is a pseudogene. This CDR3 comprises 15 residues. The CDR3 spells CTSSQERAWRDTQYF. CDR3 nucleotides: TGCACCAGCAGCCAAGAGCGGGCGTGGAGAGATACGCAGTATTTT.

The chain's CDR3 is CASSQGQGGSGNTIYF. DNA for the CDR3: TGCGCCAGCAGCCAAGGGCAGGGAGGCTCTGGAAACACCATATATTTT. The chain links TRBV4-3 to TRBJ1-3; TRBD1 might be the D (5 bases). V lost 1 base and J 0 bases, leaving 10 bases between the germline ends. The CDR3 loop spans 16 amino acids. CDR1 is LGHNA and CDR2 is YSLEER in the germline V gene.

The chain combines TRBV23-1 with TRBJ1-5; 7 bases map to TRBD1. TRBV23-1 is an open reading frame, and its role is uncertain. The V and J ends lost 2 bases and 4 bases, in that order; junction bases with no gene match: 5. This CDR3 is 15 amino acids long. The CDR3 DNA is TGCGCCAGCAGTCAAACCCCGACAGGGAATCAGCCCCAGCATTTT. Protein sequence: CASSQTPTGNQPQHF.

This clone has only a few counts. The J gene is TRBJ1-3, the V gene TRBV4-3, with D unclear. The germline V gene has CDR1 LGHNA and CDR2 YSLEER. Trimming removed 0 bases at V and 4 bases at J, with 10 bases between. CDR3 length: 15 residues. The chain's CDR3 is CASSQDRQLGNTIYF. The CDR3 DNA reads as TGCGCCAGCAGCCAAGACCGGCAGTTGGGAAACACCATATATTTT.

The rearrangement links TRBV6-5 to TRBJ2-1; D assignment may be TRBD1 or TRBD2 (5 bases each). The CDR3 has 14 residues. Germline CDR1 MNHEY, CDR2 SVGAGI. Trimming removed 3 bases from V and 4 bases from J, with 10 bases in between. CDR3 in DNA: TGTGCCAGCAGTTATGGGGGAGTTTACAATGAGCAGTTCTTC. Translated, it gives CASSYGGVYNEQFF.

The chain recombines TRBV6-5 with TRBJ2-1; 13 bases agree with TRBD2. Per germline, CDR1 MNHEY and CDR2 SVGAGI. V was pared by 6 bases and J by 6 bases, with 2 bases of the junction left unmatched. CDR3 length: 14 residues. The CDR3 nucleotides are TGTGCCAGCAGCCGACTAGCGGGAGGCAATGAGCAGTTCTTC. This codes for CASSRLAGGNEQFF.

The genes are TRBV13 and TRBJ1-1; tentative D call: TRBD1 (5 bases). Trimming pared 5 bases from V and 4 bases from J, leaving 14 bases between. Germline V lookup: CDR1 PRHDT, CDR2 FYEKMQ (reference sequence). The CDR3 length is 14 residues. The DNA of the CDR3 is TGTGCCAGCAGCATCCCTGGGGGAATCACTGAAGCTTTCTTT. Translating gives CASSIPGGITEAFF.

This sequence joins TRBV27 and TRBJ2-7; the D gene could be TRBD1 or TRBD2 (6 bases each). The ends were cut back, 3 bases at V and 0 bases at J, with 15 bases in the middle. This CDR3 has 16 residues. Germline-derived CDR1 and CDR2 are MNHEY and SMNVEV (reference sequence). CDR3 residues: CASSLSVGGSSYEQYF. The CDR3 DNA reads TGTGCCAGCAGTTTGTCAGTCGGGGGCAGCTCCTACGAGCAGTACTTC.

This chain joins TRBV6-5 and TRBJ1-5; D is ambiguous. This CDR3 comprises 13 residues. V lost 5 bases and J 4 bases, leaving 9 bases between the germline ends. CDR1 is MNHEY and CDR2 is SVGAGI in the germline V gene. The CDR3 DNA sequence: TGTGCCAGCAGTCGGACGGAGAATCAGCCCCAGCATTTT. This sequence encodes CASSRTENQPQHF.

This chain uses TRBV5-6 with TRBJ2-5; D perhaps matches TRBD1 (7 bases). Germline CDR1 reads SGHDT; CDR2 reads YYEEEE. The CDR3 length is 14 residues. V dropped 5 bases and J dropped 1 base, with 12 bases sitting between them. Here the CDR3 DNA reads TGTGCCAGCAGGGCGGGACAGCTCCAAGAGACCCAGTACTTC. This translates into CASRAGQLQETQYF.

The chain combines TRBV2 with TRBJ1-1; a possible D gene is TRBD1 (6 bases). The CDR3 contains 14 residues. The V end was cut by 7 bases, the J end by 0 bases, with 12 bases between. From germline, CDR1 is SNHLY and CDR2 FYNNEI. The CDR3 DNA sequence: TGTGCCAGCACCGGGACAACGCTGAACACTGAAGCTTTCTTT. Amino acid sequence: CASTGTTLNTEAFF.

The V gene is TRBV9, the J gene TRBJ2-1, with 13 bases matching TRBD2. V was pared by 0 bases and J by 5 bases, with 5 bases of the junction left unmatched. Germline CDR1 reads SGDLS; CDR2 reads YYNGEE. This CDR3 is built from 17 residues. The CDR3 reads CASSVDPTSGGDNEQFF. The CDR3 coding sequence is TGTGCCAGCAGCGTAGACCCCACTAGCGGGGGGGACAATGAGCAGTTCTTC. The whole variable domain, remainder taken from reference TRBV9 and TRBJ2-1, is DSGVTQTPKHLITATGQRVTLRCSPRSGDLSVYWYQQSLDQGLQFLIQYYNGEERAKGNILERFSAQQFPDLHSELNLSSLELGDSALYFCASSVDPTSGGDNEQFFGPGTRLTVL.

A few counts support this clone. This chain uses TRBV2 with TRBJ1-6, with D possibly matching TRBD1 (5 bases). The germline V gene has CDR1 SNHLY and CDR2 FYNNEI. This CDR3 has 13 residues. V was clipped by 4 bases and J by 8 bases, with 9 bases between them. CDR3 region: CASSGGSHSPLHF. The CDR3 bases are TGTGCCAGCAGTGGGGGCTCGCATTCACCCCTCCACTTT.

The chain has TRBV6-5 and TRBJ1-6, with D possibly matching TRBD1 (5 bases). Trimming left V 4 bases short and J 11 bases short, with 9 bases between. CDR3 length: 12 amino acids. Germline CDR1 is MNHEY and CDR2 is SVGAGI. The CDR3 DNA follows: TGTGCCAGCAGTTTCGACAGTACACCCCTCCACTTT. As protein: CASSFDSTPLHF.

This rearrangement joins TRBV29-1 to TRBJ2-1, with D tentatively TRBD1 or TRBD2 (5 bases each). Looked up from germline, CDR1 is SQVTM and CDR2 is ANQGSEA. The germline V and J ends were trimmed by 4 bases and 8 bases, with 15 bases remaining between them. The CDR3 covers 13 residues. CDR3 protein: CSVGWGIGDEQFF. The CDR3 DNA is TGCAGCGTTGGTTGGGGGATCGGGGATGAGCAGTTCTTC.

For the CDR3, the DNA is TGTGCCAGCAGTTCCCCGGTGGGGGTGTGGGGCATTTCAGATACGCAGTATTTT. It specifies CASSSPVGVWGISDTQYF. The chain is built from TRBV7-2 and TRBJ2-3; tentatively, D is TRBD1 or TRBD2 (5 bases each). CDR3 size: 18 residues. The germline V gene has CDR1 SGHTA and CDR2 FQGNSA. Trimming removed 6 bases at V and 4 bases at J, with 26 bases between.

This clone was recorded only once. The rearrangement uses TRBV9 and TRBJ2-3; no definite D call. The length of the CDR3 is 15 residues. CDR1 and CDR2 (germline): SGDLS, YYNGEE. Trimming removed 2 bases at V and 2 bases at J, with 12 bases between. The CDR3 reads CASSVSGFSTDTQYF. The DNA for the CDR3 is TGTGCCAGCAGCGTGTCGGGCTTCTCCACAGATACGCAGTATTTT.

The chain links TRBV27 to TRBJ2-7, with D possibly being TRBD2 (6 bases). With 4 bases removed from V and 5 bases from J, the gap between germline ends came to 30 bases. Germline V gives CDR1 MNHEY, CDR2 SMNVEV (reference sequence). This CDR3 contains 19 residues. Written as DNA, the CDR3 is TGTGCCAGCAGTTATACCGGGACTCCAATCCCCGGGAGTATCGACGAGCAGTACTTC. Encoded protein: CASSYTGTPIPGSIDEQYF.

This clone has just a few counts. The rearrangement joins TRBV7-9 to TRBJ2-2; perhaps TRBD2 as D (5 bases). Trimming cost V 7 bases and J 1 base, with 10 bases left between them. The CDR3 runs 14 residues. Per the germline V gene, CDR1 is SEHNR and CDR2 is FQNEAQ (reference sequence). CDR3 sequence: CASKRRKNTGELFF. Here the CDR3 DNA reads TGTGCCAGCAAAAGGAGGAAGAACACCGGGGAGCTGTTTTTT. Combining the CDR3 with reference TRBV7-9 and TRBJ2-2 gives the whole variable domain DTGVSQNPRHKITKRGQNVTFRCDPISEHNRLYWYRQTLGQGPEFLTYFQNEAQLEKSRLLSDRFSAERPKGSFSTLEIQRTEQGDSAMYLCASKRRKNTGELFFGEGSRLTVL.

This clone was detected only once. The V and J genes are TRBV27 and TRBJ1-2; 7 bases match TRBD1. CDR1 is MNHEY and CDR2 is SMNVEV in the germline V gene (reference sequence). This CDR3 region has 15 residues. The trim removed 6 bases at V and 1 base at J, leaving 8 bases unmatched. CDR3 bases: TGTGCCAGCAGACCCCTGGACAGGAGTAACTATGGCTACACCTTC. Translated: CASRPLDRSNYGYTF.

The chain couples TRBV9 to TRBJ2-1; 9 nucleotides match TRBD2. The germline V gene encodes CDR1 SGDLS and CDR2 YYNGEE. This CDR3 spans 18 amino acids. The V gene end was trimmed by 3 bases and the J gene end by 4 bases; junction bases not matched to a gene: 14. CDR3 sequence: CASSEPRAGGIDYNEQFF. CDR3 sequence (DNA): TGTGCCAGCAGCGAGCCTCGGGCGGGGGGGATAGATTACAATGAGCAGTTCTTC. Using reference TRBV9 and TRBJ2-1 for the parts outside the CDR3, the full variable domain is DSGVTQTPKHLITATGQRVTLRCSPRSGDLSVYWYQQSLDQGLQFLIQYYNGEERAKGNILERFSAQQFPDLHSELNLSSLELGDSALYFCASSEPRAGGIDYNEQFFGPGTRLTVL.

This chain connects TRBV29-1 to TRBJ2-1, with 9 bases aligning to TRBD2. CDR3 length: 14 residues. Germline V gene lookup returns CDR1 SQVTM and CDR2 ANQGSEA. The ends lost 0 bases at V and 11 bases at J; junction bases unmatched: 8. Here the CDR3 reads CSVEDPQRGVQQFF. For the CDR3, the DNA is TGCAGCGTTGAAGACCCACAGCGGGGGGTACAGCAGTTCTTC.

The chain employs TRBV5-4 and TRBJ2-5; 10 nucleotides match TRBD2. From germline, CDR1 is SGHNT and CDR2 YYREEE (reference sequence). The CDR3 length is 15 residues. Trimming at V came to 2 bases and at J to 5 bases, leaving 6 bases not matched to a gene. CDR3 sequence reads: CASSLQREGRETQYF. CDR3 sequence (DNA): TGTGCCAGCAGCTTACAGCGGGAGGGCAGGGAGACCCAGTACTTC.

About this clone: Within the sample, other DNA sequences also encode this same CDR3. The chain carries TRBV27 and TRBJ2-1; D is unclear. The germline CDR1 and CDR2 sequences are MNHEY and SMNVEV (reference sequence). V was clipped by 5 bases and J by 0 bases, with 5 bases between them. CDR3 length: 13 amino acids. CDR3 coding DNA: TGTGCCAGCAGTCTGAGCTCCTACAATGAGCAGTTCTTC. Its protein product is CASSLSSYNEQFF.

V gene TRBV7-7 combines with J gene TRBJ2-5; 8 nucleotides align to TRBD1. TRBJ2-7 explains the end of the DNA better; the J call may be wrong. CDR3 length equals 14 residues. Per the germline V gene, CDR1 is SSHAT and CDR2 is FNYEAQ (reference sequence). CDR3 residues: CASSSGTGTYEQYF. The CDR3 nucleotides are TGTGCCAGCAGCTCCGGGACAGGTACCTACGAGCAGTACTTC.

The chain has TRBV6-4 and TRBJ1-4; the match to TRBD1 covers 12 bases. CDR1 and CDR2 from the germline V gene are MRHNA and SNTAGT. The V gene end was trimmed by 6 bases and the J gene end by 2 bases; junction bases not matched to a gene: 4. The CDR3 spans 16 residues. The DNA for the CDR3 is TGTGCCAGCAGAGGGGACAGGGGGCCGACTAATGAAAAACTGTTTTTT. It translates to CASRGDRGPTNEKLFF.

The V and J genes are TRBV5-6 and TRBJ2-7, with 11 positions matching TRBD1. After removal of 5 bases from V and 2 bases from J, the junction contained 6 bases not matched to a gene. The CDR3 loop spans 15 amino acids. CDR1 and CDR2 from the germline V gene are SGHDT and YYEEEE. CDR3: CASRPGQGATYEQYF. CDR3 nucleotides: TGTGCCAGCAGACCTGGACAGGGGGCCACCTACGAGCAGTACTTC.

This chain links TRBV12-5 with TRBJ1-2, with a possible D match to TRBD1 (6 bases). With 5 bases removed from V and 1 base from J, the gap between germline ends came to 14 bases. The CDR3 is made up of 15 amino acids. The V gene's germline CDR1 is LGHNT and CDR2 FRNRAP. CDR3 sequence: CASGGEDRFNYGYTF. In DNA form, the CDR3 reads TGTGCTAGTGGTGGGGAGGACAGATTTAACTATGGCTACACCTTC. Full variable domain (remainder filled in from reference TRBV12-5 and TRBJ1-2): DARVTQTPRHKVTEMGQEVTMRCQPILGHNTVFWYRQTMMQGLELLAYFRNRAPLDDSGMPKDRFSAEMPDATLATLKIQPSEPRDSAVYFCASGGEDRFNYGYTFGSGTRLTVV.